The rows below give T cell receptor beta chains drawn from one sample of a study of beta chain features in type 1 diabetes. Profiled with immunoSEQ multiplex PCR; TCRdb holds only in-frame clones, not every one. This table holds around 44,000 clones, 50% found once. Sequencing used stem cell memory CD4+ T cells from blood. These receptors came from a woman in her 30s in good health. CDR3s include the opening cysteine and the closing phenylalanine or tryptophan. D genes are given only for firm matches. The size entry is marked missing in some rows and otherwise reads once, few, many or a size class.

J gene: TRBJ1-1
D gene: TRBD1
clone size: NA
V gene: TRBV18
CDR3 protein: CASLSAGGEAFF
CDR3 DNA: TGTGCCAGTCTCTCAGCAGGGGGCGAAGCTTTCTTT

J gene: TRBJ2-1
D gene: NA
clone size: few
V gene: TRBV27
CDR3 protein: CASSLSWMTYNEQFF
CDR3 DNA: TGTGCCAGCAGTTTATCGTGGATGACTTACAATGAGCAGTTCTTC

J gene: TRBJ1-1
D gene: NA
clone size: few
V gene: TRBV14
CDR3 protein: CASSRTTANTEAFF
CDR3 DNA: TGTGCCAGCAGCCGAACGACAGCGAACACTGAAGCTTTCTTT

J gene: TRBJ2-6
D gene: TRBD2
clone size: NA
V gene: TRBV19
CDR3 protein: CASSMGRADSGANVLTF
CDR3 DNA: TGTGCCAGTAGTATGGGGAGGGCGGACTCTGGGGCCAACGTCCTGACTTTC

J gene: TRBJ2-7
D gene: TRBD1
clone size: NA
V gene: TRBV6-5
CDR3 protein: CASSYSITGGSYEQYF
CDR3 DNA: TGTGCCAGCAGTTACTCGATCACAGGGGGCTCCTACGAGCAGTACTTC

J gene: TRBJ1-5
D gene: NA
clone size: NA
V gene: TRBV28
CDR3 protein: CASSLQGAQNQPQHF
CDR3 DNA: TGTGCCAGCAGTCTACAGGGAGCACAAAATCAGCCCCAGCATTTT

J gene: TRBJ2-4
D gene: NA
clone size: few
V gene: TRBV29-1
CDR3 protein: CSVGGLAKNIQYF
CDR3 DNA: TGCAGCGTGGGGGGACTAGCCAAAAACATTCAGTACTTC

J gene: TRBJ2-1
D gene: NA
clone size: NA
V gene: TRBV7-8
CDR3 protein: CASRPSGNEQFF
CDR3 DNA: TGTGCCAGCAGACCCTCGGGCAATGAGCAGTTCTTC

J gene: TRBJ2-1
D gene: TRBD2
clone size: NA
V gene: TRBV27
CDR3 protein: CASSPGGAGDSEQFF
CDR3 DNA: TGTGCCAGCAGCCCGGGAGGTGCGGGAGATAGTGAGCAGTTCTTC

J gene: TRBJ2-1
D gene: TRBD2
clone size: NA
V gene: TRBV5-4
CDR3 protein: CASSLRAGVSGEQFF
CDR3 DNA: TGTGCCAGCAGCTTGAGAGCGGGAGTGTCTGGCGAGCAGTTCTTC

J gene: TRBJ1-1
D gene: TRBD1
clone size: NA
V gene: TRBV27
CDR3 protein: CASSLYGSGGNTEAFF
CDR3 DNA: TGTGCCAGCAGTTTATACGGATCAGGGGGAAACACTGAAGCTTTCTTT

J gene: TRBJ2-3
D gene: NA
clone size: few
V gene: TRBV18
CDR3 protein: CASSLSGSTDTQYF
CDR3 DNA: TGTGCCAGCTCTCTTAGCGGAAGCACAGATACGCAGTATTTT

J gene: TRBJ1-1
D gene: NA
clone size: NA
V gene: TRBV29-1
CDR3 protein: CSVSREIPEAFF
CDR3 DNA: TGCAGCGTTTCAAGGGAGATTCCTGAAGCTTTCTTT

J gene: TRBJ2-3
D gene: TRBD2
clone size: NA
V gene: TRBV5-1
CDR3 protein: CASSLPRLAGGTDTQYF
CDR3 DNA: TGCGCCAGCAGCTTGCCTCGACTAGCGGGAGGGACAGATACGCAGTATTTT

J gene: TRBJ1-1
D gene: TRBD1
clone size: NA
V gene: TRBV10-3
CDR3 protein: CAISDGTGGNTEAFF
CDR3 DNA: TGTGCCATCAGTGACGGGACAGGGGGCAACACTGAAGCTTTCTTT

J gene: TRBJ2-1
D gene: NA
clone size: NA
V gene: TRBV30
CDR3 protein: CAWSAGSYNEQFF
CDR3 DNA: TGTGCCTGGAGTGCGGGCTCCTACAATGAGCAGTTCTTC

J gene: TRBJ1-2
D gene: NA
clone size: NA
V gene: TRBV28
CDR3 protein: CASSLTVNYGYTF
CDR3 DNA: TGTGCCAGCAGCCTGACAGTTAACTATGGCTACACCTTC

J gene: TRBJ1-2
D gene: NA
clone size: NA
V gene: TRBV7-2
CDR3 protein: CASSGRPGGGYTF
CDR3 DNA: TGTGCCAGCAGCGGGAGACCGGGCGGTGGCTACACCTTC

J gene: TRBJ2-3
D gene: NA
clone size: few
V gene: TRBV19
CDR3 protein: CASSPNGLSFPDTQYF
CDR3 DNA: TGTGCCAGTAGCCCAAATGGGCTCTCGTTCCCAGATACGCAGTATTTT

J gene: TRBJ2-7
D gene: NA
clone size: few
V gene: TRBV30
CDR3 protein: CAWSEDSPSSYEQYF
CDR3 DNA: TGTGCCTGGAGTGAGGACAGCCCGAGCTCCTACGAGCAGTACTTC

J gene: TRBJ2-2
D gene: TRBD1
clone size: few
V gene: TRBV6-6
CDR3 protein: CASRRDRENTGELFF
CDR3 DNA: TGTGCCAGCAGGAGGGACAGGGAGAACACCGGGGAGCTGTTTTTT

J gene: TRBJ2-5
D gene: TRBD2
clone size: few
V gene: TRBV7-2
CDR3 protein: CASSSGALAGETQYF
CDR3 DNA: TGTGCCAGCAGCTCGGGGGCCCTAGCGGGAGAGACCCAGTACTTC

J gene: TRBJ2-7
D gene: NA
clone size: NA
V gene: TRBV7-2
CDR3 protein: CASSFHYEQYF
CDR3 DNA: TGTGCCAGCAGCTTCCACTACGAGCAGTACTTC

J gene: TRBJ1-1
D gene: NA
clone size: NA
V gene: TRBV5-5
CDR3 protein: CASSLRTANTEAFF
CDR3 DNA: TGTGCCAGCAGCTTACGAACAGCCAACACTGAAGCTTTCTTT

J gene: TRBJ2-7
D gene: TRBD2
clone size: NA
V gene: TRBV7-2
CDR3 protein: CASSLDGTSRREQYF
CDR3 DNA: TGTGCCAGCAGCTTAGACGGGACTAGCAGGAGAGAGCAGTACTTC

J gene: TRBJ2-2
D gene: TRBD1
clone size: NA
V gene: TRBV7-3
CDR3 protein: CASSSTGTGDTGELFF
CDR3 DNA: TGTGCCAGCAGCTCCACCGGGACAGGGGACACCGGGGAGCTGTTTTTT

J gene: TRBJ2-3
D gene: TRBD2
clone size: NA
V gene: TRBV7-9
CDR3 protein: CASSLGRAGEGTDTQYF
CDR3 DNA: TGTGCCAGCAGCCTTGGCCGAGCGGGAGAGGGAACAGATACGCAGTATTTT

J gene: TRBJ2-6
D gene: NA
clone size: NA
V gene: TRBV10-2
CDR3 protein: CASSDLLAAGANVLTF
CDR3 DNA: TGCGCCAGCAGTGACCTACTAGCCGCTGGGGCCAACGTCCTGACTTTC

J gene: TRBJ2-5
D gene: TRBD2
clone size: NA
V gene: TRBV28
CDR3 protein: CASSPSLAGKETQYF
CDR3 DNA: TGTGCCAGCAGTCCCTCACTAGCGGGAAAAGAGACCCAGTACTTC

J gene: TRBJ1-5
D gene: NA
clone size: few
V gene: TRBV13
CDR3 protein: CASSQGQLASNQPQHF
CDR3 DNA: TGTGCCAGCAGCCAGGGACAACTGGCGAGCAATCAGCCCCAGCATTTT

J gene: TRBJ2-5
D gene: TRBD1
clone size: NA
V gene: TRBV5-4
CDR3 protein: CASSSTGGQETQYF
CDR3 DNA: TGTGCCAGCAGCTCGACAGGGGGACAAGAGACCCAGTACTTC

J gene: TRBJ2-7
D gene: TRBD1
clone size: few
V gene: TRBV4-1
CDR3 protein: CASSQVAGQGAYEQYF
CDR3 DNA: TGCGCCAGCAGCCAAGTGGCAGGACAGGGGGCTTACGAGCAGTACTTC

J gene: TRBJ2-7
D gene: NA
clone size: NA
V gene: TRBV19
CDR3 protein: CASSIGGTSPIPYEQYF
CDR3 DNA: TGTGCCAGTAGTATAGGGGGCACGTCCCCCATACCCTACGAGCAGTACTTC

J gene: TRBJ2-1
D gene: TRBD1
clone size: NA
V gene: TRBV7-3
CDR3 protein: CASSPQGATYNEQFF
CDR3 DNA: TGTGCCAGCAGCCCCCAGGGGGCCACTTACAATGAGCAGTTCTTC

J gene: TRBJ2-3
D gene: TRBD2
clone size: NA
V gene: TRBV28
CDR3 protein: CASSSPLGLAGDTDTQYF
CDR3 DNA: TGTGCCAGCAGTAGCCCTCTCGGACTAGCGGGAGACACAGATACGCAGTATTTT

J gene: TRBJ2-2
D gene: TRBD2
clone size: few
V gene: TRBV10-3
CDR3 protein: CAISGGTSGSGTGELFF
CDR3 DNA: TGTGCCATCAGTGGGGGGACTAGCGGGAGTGGCACCGGGGAGCTGTTTTTT

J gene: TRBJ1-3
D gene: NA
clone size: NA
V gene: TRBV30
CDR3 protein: CAWREPSSGNTIYF
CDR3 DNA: TGTGCCTGGAGGGAGCCAAGCTCTGGAAACACCATATATTTT

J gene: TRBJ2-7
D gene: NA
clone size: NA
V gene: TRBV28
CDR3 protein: CASSLTGVKSSYEQYF
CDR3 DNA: TGTGCCAGCAGTTTAACGGGGGTGAAAAGCTCCTACGAGCAGTACTTC

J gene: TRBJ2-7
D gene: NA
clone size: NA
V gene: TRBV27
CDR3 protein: CASSFSQGTSYEQYF
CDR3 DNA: TGTGCCAGCAGTTTCTCCCAGGGGACGTCCTACGAGCAGTACTTC

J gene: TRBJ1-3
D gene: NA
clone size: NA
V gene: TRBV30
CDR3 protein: CAWSVAGSYARGGSGNTIYF
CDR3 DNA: TGTGCCTGGAGTGTAGCCGGTTCTTATGCCCGGGGGGGATCTGGAAACACCATATATTTT

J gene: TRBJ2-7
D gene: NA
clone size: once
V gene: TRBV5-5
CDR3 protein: CASSFTRDSYEQYF
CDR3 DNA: TGTGCCAGCAGCTTCACCAGGGATTCCTACGAGCAGTACTTC

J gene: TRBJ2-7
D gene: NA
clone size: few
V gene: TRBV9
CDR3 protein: CASSLDSVTYEQYF
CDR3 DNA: TGTGCCAGCAGCTTGGACAGTGTTACCTACGAGCAGTACTTC

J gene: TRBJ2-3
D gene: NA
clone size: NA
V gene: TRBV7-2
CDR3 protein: CASSASSVPTDTQYF
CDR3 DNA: TGTGCCAGCAGCGCCTCTAGCGTGCCCACAGATACGCAGTATTTT

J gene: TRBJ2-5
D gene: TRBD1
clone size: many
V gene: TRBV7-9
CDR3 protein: CASSFGTGSETQYF
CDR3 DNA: TGTGCCAGCAGCTTCGGGACAGGGTCTGAGACCCAGTACTTC

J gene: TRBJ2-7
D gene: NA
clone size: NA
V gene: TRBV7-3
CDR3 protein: CASSHSEQYF
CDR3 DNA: TGTGCCAGCAGCCACTCCGAGCAGTACTTC

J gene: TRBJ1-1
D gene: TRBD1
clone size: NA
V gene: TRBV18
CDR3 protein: CASSPRTGTVNTEAFF
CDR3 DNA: TGTGCCAGCTCACCACGGACCGGGACAGTGAACACTGAAGCTTTCTTT

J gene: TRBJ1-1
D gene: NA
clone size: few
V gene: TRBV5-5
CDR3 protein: CASSSVHTGLNTEAFF
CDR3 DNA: TGTGCCAGCAGCTCCGTTCATACAGGCCTGAACACTGAAGCTTTCTTT